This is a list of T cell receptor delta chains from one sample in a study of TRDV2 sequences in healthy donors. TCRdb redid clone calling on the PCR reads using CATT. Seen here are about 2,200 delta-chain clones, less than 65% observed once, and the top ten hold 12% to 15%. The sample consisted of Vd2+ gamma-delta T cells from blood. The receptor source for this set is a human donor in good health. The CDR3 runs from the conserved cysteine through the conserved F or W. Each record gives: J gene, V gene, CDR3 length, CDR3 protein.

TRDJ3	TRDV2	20	CACDTVALGDTSWDTRQMFF
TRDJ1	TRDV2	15	CACDKLGGDTDKLIF
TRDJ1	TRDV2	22	CACDTGGLLGDTGDTVTDKLIF
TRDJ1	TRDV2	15	CACDAIGDTIRKLIF
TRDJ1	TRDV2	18	CACDTVGGRDKVADKLIF
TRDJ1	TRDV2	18	CACDTLGTGVPTADKLIF
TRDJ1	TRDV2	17	CACDVLGDTNDTDKLIF
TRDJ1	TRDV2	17	CACDTISGLGVTDKLIF
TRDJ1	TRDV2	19	CACDTVVSRGEGWTDKLIF
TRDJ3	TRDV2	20	CACDSVLGDASSWDTRQMFF
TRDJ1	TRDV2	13	CACDTFGDDKLIF
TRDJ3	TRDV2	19	CACDRLLGDTSWDTRQMFF
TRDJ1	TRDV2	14	CACDRLGDTDKLIF
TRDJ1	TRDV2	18	CACDKLGDTLEYTDKLIF
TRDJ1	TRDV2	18	CACDTISPGGSYTDKLIF
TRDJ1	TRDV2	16	CACDNLGDINTDKLIF
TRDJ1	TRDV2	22	CACDPLSENPPGVGDQAPKLIF
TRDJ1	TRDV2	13	CACDTLLTGGYTF
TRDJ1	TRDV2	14	CACDTVVYTDKLIF
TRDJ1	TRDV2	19	CACDTLRLGDTADTDKLIF
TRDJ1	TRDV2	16	CACDGLGVPNTDKLIF
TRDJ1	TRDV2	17	CACDTLLGDSGTDKLIF
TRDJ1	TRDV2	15	CACDTLGTYTDKLIF
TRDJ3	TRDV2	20	CACDTATGGRGSWDTRQMFF
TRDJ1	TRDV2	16	CACDTLGPQGADKLIF
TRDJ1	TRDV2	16	CACDTVGTRGTDKLIF
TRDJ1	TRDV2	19	CACDTLLRGGYAVTDKLIF
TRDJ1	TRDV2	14	CACDTAGVTDKLIF
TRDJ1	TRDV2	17	CACDILGDTGYTDKLIF
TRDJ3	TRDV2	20	CACDTLGDRGQAWDTRQMFF
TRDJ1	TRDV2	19	CACDTVGSLGGSENDKLIF
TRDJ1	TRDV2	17	CACDLLGDTRNGGKLIF
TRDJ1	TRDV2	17	CACDAIHGVGDTDKLIF
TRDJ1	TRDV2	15	CACDTVGDTRDKLIF
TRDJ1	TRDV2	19	CACDPLAGLGDTNTDKLIF
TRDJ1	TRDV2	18	CACDTLGDTGAGTDKLIF
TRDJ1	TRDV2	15	CACDIWGLTTDKLIF
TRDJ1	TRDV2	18	CACDTLLAGDEYTDKLIF
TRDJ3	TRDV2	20	CACDTVRVGTGSWDTRQMFF
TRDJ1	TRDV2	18	CACDTAGMRGHRTDKLIF